This T cell receptor beta chain was obtained from a study of blood T cells in healthy people across ages. Combining a sample-barcoded 5' primer with a J-beta primer mix, a second PCR ran for about 6 to 11 cycles. TCRdb processed the 5' RACE reads anew with MiXCR; each CDR3 protein has one entry. The sample lists approximately 730,000 distinct CDR3 sequences; roughly 45% were seen once. This clonotype was seen at least ten times. Germline trimming cut 5 bases from V and 4 bases from J; bases unmatched to any gene: 3. CDR3 length equals 13 residues. Looked up from germline, CDR1 is MDHEN and CDR2 is SYDVKM.

Specimen: blood. The rearrangement uses TRBV28 and TRBJ2-7, with 9 bases fitting TRBD1. This TCR was recovered from a woman aged 55-69 years in good health. The CDR3 region has the DNA TGTGCCAGCAGTACCGACAGGGGGTACGAGCAGTACTTC. Its translation: CASSTDRGYEQYF.